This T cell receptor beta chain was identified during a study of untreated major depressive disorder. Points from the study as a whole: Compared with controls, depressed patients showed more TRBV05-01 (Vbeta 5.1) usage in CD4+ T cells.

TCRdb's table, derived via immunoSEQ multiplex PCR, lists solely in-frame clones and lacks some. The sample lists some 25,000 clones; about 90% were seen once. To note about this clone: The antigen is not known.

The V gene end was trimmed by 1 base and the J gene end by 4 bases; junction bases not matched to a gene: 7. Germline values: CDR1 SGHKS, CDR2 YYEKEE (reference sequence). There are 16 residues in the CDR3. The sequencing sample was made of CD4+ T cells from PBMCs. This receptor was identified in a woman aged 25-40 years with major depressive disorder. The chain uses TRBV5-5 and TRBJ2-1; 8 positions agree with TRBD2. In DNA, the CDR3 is TGTGCCAGCAGCTTGAGGGCGGGGGGCTATTACAATGAGCAGTTCTTC. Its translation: CASSLRAGGYYNEQFF.